The entry that follows covers one T cell receptor (beta chain) sequence. Its antigen has not been determined. No per-base quality is available; no much larger clone lies one base away. Collaborating institutions collected whole blood in K2EDTA tubes following their own protocols. For TCRbeta analysis, collaborators shipped samples in one of three forms: frozen whole blood, isolated PBMCs, or DNA extracted from either of those sample types. The data stem from a study of blood T cell repertoires in COVID-19 (TCRdb year 2020). Some background on the complete study: Samples from collaborators originated in the United States, Italy and Spain and spanned both the acute and convalescent phases of COVID-19. The material from the prospective study consisted of cDNA or gDNA derived from T cells, B-cell-depleted T cells, or PBMCs. Subjects who had been exposed to COVID-19, were actively infected with it, or had recovered from it provided the deeply sampled blood TCRbeta repertoires that made up the dataset. A freely available public database, intended as a resource for researchers studying the immune response to SARS-CoV-2, is where the repertoires were released. The samples were drawn from the first 160 participants of the ongoing ImmuneRACE study and from 1,254 subjects provided by 6 global collaborators. Nearly every sample came with metadata listing a de-identified subject ID, COVID-19 status, age in years and sex. Where available, HLA class I and class II types were obtained from metadata supplied by the sample provider rather than from assay-based typing. Study-wide conclusions, independent of this receptor: The amount of clinical and demographic metadata varied by source and participant and was provided uncurated.

The immunoSEQ Assay, a bias-controlled multiplex PCR, was used to amplify TCRbeta CDR3 regions from genomic DNA. Concerning the study's data processing: Within the assay, amplification of reference gene primers was used to estimate how many nucleated cells each sample contained. To quantify the absolute abundance of each unique TCRbeta CDR3 rearrangement, sequence reads were collapsed and filtered. For each sample, productive Simpson clonality was calculated by taking the square root of Simpson's diversity index across productive rearrangements. Imported from immuneACCESS, the table was reduced by TCRdb to in-frame sequences with V and J called. These copies leave out some clones; in studies compared against another copy, an unresolved V gene accounts for under half, and the cause of the remainder is not known. D and trimming come from the DNA, and the V and J calls and clone size come from that table. Present in this sample are over 30,000 clones, approximately 91% of which were seen just once. The top ten clones comprise under 7% of the sample.

CDR1 MNHEY and CDR2 SMNVEV are derived from the germline V gene (reference sequence). Unmatched junction bases come to 7, with V trimmed by 6 bases and J by 7 bases. The CDR3 covers 13 residues, taking in both the cysteine and the phenylalanine. Only the CDR3 part of the read is kept: 39 bases, read in frame from the first base. The rearrangement joined TRBV27 to TRBJ1-2, with 8 middle bases fitting TRBD1. The sequence was collected from a human donor in a cohort sampled during active COVID-19. Sequences were obtained from peripheral blood. The CDR3 reads as follows: CASRTPGGAGYTF. The sequenced DNA: TGTGCCAGCAGAACTCCAGGGGGCGCTGGCTACACCTTC.